Given below is one TCR beta chain in context. These data come from a study of CD8+ T cells in alopecia areata. The CDR3 is made up of 14 amino acids. The germline CDR1 and CDR2 sequences are MNHEY and SMNVEV (reference sequence). Between the trimmed V and J ends, which lost 4 bases and 2 bases, there was a span of 11 bases. Sequencing used cDNA as its template, made by extracting RNA and reverse transcribing it. Generated by immunoSEQ multiplex PCR, the TCRdb table keeps only in-frame clones and is missing some. The top ten hold more than 15% of the sample, which has fewer than 80,000 clones, roughly three fifths seen once.

This clonotype was obtained from a human donor with alopecia areata. V and J are TRBV27 and TRBJ1-1; D perhaps matches TRBD1 (5 bases). Here the sequenced sample was CD8+ T cells sorted from blood, taken at week 0. Here the CDR3 reads CASSSPGRNTEAFF. In DNA form, the CDR3 reads TGTGCCAGCAGTTCCCCAGGGAGAAACACTGAAGCTTTCTTT.